Shown below are 13 T cell receptor beta chains from a single sample sequenced in a study of prognosis after radiotherapy for stage I lung cancer. Amplification of TCR beta CDR3 from genomic DNA used two-round multiplex PCR. Initially, in first-round PCR, primers specific to each TRBV and TRBJ gene were used. In TCRdb, the multiplex PCR reads were re-called with MiXCR into one record per CDR3 protein. In the table there are over 20,000 distinct CDR3 sequences, under 40% of which are singletons. This specimen consisted of PBMCs, obtained before or after stereotactic body radiation therapy (not recorded which). The receptor source for this set is a donor over 45 with non-small cell lung cancer.

The sample holds many counts of this clonotype. The chain couples TRBV2 to TRBJ1-4; D gene unclear. CDR3 length: 15 amino acids. Looked up from germline, CDR1 is SNHLY and CDR2 is FYNNEI. V lost 4 bases to trimming and J lost 4 bases, with 13 bases between them. CDR3 protein: CASSGSLTYNEKLFF. The DNA for the CDR3 is TGTGCCAGCAGTGGCTCCCTCACTTATAATGAAAAACTGTTTTTT.

This clonotype was seen at least ten times. This chain uses TRBV19 with TRBJ1-1; D might be TRBD1 (6 bases). Germline V CDR1 and CDR2: LNHDA, SQIVND (reference sequence). The V and J ends lost 6 bases and 3 bases respectively, with 14 bases between them. The CDR3 spans 14 residues. CDR3: CASRARQVYTEAFF. Here the CDR3 DNA reads TGTGCCAGTAGGGCTCGACAGGTCTACACTGAAGCTTTCTTT.

Worth noting for this clonotype: Its ends do not fully match the called genes, so a read error is possible. V and J are TRBV24-1 and TRBJ1-2; D call uncertain. The CDR3 is made up of 13 amino acids. CDR1 and CDR2 from the germline V gene are KGHDR and SFDVKD. The CDR3 nucleotides are TGTGCTACCAGTGATACCCAGGTTTATGGCCACACCTTC. Translating gives CATSDTQVYGHTF.

This clonotype was seen at least ten times. V gene TRBV27 combines with J gene TRBJ1-2, with 10 nucleotides matching TRBD1. Germline assignment: CDR1 MNHEY and CDR2 SMNVEV (reference sequence). Trimming cost V 5 bases and J 7 bases; bases outside gene matches: 7. This CDR3 region has 14 residues. The CDR3 DNA is TGTGCCAGCAGTCCCGCCGGGACAGGGGTTGGCTACACCTTC. Translating gives CASSPAGTGVGYTF.

Remarks on this clonotype: With only one base between it and a far larger clone, this is likely a read error. V gene TRBV19 combines with J gene TRBJ2-7, with 16 bases aligning to TRBD2. V shed 3 bases, J shed 7 bases, and the junction held 9 bases outside the gene matches. The CDR3 spans 17 residues. From germline, CDR1 is LNHDA and CDR2 SQIVND (reference sequence). Written as DNA, the CDR3 is TGTGCCAGTAGTATGGGGACTAGCGGGAGGGCATACAATGAGCAGTACTTC. Translated, it gives CASSMGTSGRAYNEQYF.

This clonotype was observed many times. The chain combines TRBV7-9 with TRBJ1-1; D is undetermined. This CDR3 spans 13 amino acids. The V end lost 2 bases, the J end lost 0 bases, and 4 bases lay between the germline ends. CDR1 is SEHNR and CDR2 is FQNEAQ in the germline V gene (reference sequence). The DNA of the CDR3 is TGTGCCAGCAGCTTACAGGTGAACACTGAAGCTTTCTTT. It is translated as CASSLQVNTEAFF. The variable domain in full, completed from reference TRBV7-9 and TRBJ1-1, reads DTGVSQNPRHKITKRGQNVTFRCDPISEHNRLYWYRQTLGQGPEFLTYFQNEAQLEKSRLLSDRFSAERPKGSFSTLEIQRTEQGDSAMYLCASSLQVNTEAFFGQGTRLTVV.

This clonotype was recorded at least ten times. V is TRBV7-9 and J is TRBJ2-7, with D possibly TRBD1 on 5 matching bases. The V gene's germline CDR1 is SEHNR and CDR2 FQNEAQ (reference sequence). Trimming removed 2 bases at V and 3 bases at J, with 14 bases between. This CDR3 has 15 amino acids. This CDR3 reads CASSLSPSGFYEQYF. CDR3 DNA sequence: TGTGCCAGCAGCTTAAGCCCCTCAGGGTTCTACGAGCAGTACTTC.

There are many counts of this clonotype. The chain combines TRBV5-4 with TRBJ1-1; 11 bases match TRBD1. After removal of 2 bases from V and 5 bases from J, the junction contained 5 bases not matched to a gene. Germline CDR1 reads SGHNT; CDR2 reads YYREEE (reference sequence). CDR3 size: 15 residues. The CDR3 region has the DNA TGTGCCAGCAGCTTACCCGGGACAGGGGGAACTGAAGCTTTCTTT. This translates into CASSLPGTGGTEAFF.

By share, this clonotype ranks as medium-sized. The chain is built from TRBV6-4 and TRBJ1-2; 7 bases fit TRBD1. The germline V gene has CDR1 MRHNA and CDR2 SNTAGT. The CDR3 runs to 13 residues. The junction had 4 bases not matched to a gene; V was cut back by 5 bases and J by 4 bases. The CDR3 loop is CASSKTGPYGYTF. CDR3 in DNA: TGTGCCAGCAGTAAGACAGGGCCCTATGGCTACACCTTC.

This clonotype was observed at least ten times. The V and J genes are TRBV4-1 and TRBJ1-1, with D possibly TRBD1 on 6 matching bases. The CDR3 is 16 amino acids. The germline gives CDR1 MGHRA, CDR2 YSYEKL. V was clipped by 0 bases and J by 0 bases, with 11 bases between them. The CDR3 spells CASSQDRYRVNTEAFF. CDR3 nucleotide sequence: TGCGCCAGCAGCCAAGATAGGTACAGGGTGAACACTGAAGCTTTCTTT.

A word on this clonotype: Its ends do not fully match the called genes, so a read error is possible. The chain links TRBV2 to TRBJ1-2; D is unclear. Per germline, CDR1 SNHLY and CDR2 FYNNEI. This CDR3 spans 14 amino acids. The CDR3 DNA sequence: TGTGCCAGCAGGGCGGCGTTTCGGGCCTATTGCTACACCTTC. This gives the protein CASRAAFRAYCYTF.

Note on this clonotype: The junction does not match germline at one end; this may be a read error. The J gene is TRBJ2-5, the V gene TRBV6-5; no reliable D call. Germline CDR1 is MNHEY and CDR2 is SVGAGI. The length of the CDR3 is 11 residues. CDR3 nucleotides: TGTGCCAGAAGTTTCCAAGAGACCCAGTACTTC. Protein sequence: CARSFQETQYF.

The J gene is TRBJ2-3, the V gene TRBV2; 8 bases match TRBD2. Germline V gives CDR1 SNHLY, CDR2 FYNNEI. The V and J ends lost 6 bases and 2 bases, in that order; junction bases with no gene match: 10. The CDR3 contains 16 residues. The CDR3 DNA sequence: TGTGCCAGCAGATCCAACTTAGCGGGAACCACAGATACGCAGTATTTT. It translates to CASRSNLAGTTDTQYF.